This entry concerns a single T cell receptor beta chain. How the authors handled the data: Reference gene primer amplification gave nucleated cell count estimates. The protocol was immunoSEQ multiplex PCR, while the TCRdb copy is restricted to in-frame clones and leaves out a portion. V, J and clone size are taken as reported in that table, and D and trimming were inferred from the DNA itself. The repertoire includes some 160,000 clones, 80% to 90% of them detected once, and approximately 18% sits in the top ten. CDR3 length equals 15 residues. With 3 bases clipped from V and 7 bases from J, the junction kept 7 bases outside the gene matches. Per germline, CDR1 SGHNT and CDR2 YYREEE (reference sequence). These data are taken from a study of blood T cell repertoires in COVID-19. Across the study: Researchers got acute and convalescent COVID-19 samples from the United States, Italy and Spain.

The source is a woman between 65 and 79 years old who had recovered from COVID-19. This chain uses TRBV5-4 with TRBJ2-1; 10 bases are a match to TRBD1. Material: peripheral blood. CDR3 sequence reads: CASSYSTGGLNEQFF. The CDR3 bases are TGTGCCAGCAGCTACTCGACAGGGGGCTTGAATGAGCAGTTCTTC.